The rows below give T cell receptor beta chains drawn from one sample of a study of cytomegalovirus exposure and HLA in healthy donors. Produced via immunoSEQ multiplex PCR; TCRdb's table is partial and in-frame only. In the table there are about 88,000 clones, 85% to 90% of which are singletons. The sample was PBMCs. The receptors stem from a man aged 18 to 35 in good health and CMV-seronegative. Both conserved end residues are part of each CDR3. The order of the fields is V gene, clone size, CDR3 protein. A row's size may be missing; if present it is once, few, many or a size class.

TRBV28	-	CASSAGLGAFF
TRBV30	-	CAWSAWPGSSTEAFF
TRBV7-6	-	CASSLSGGGPYGYTF
TRBV9	-	CASSVVDRGGKQYF
TRBV4-1	-	CASSQEGSGDYNEQFF
TRBV5-5	-	CASSLEQQGVTEAFF
TRBV7-9	-	CASSLAWGGAFF
TRBV7-9	-	CASSLARLGLAGAGGELFF
TRBV2	once	CASTLRSGGSSYEQYF
TRBV25-1	-	CASSPPGLAGGGTGELFF
TRBV27	-	CASSFTSAYEQYF
TRBV5-1	-	CASSYNDRDWRNTIYF
TRBV6-5	-	CASSSPGTGGEKLFF
TRBV28	-	CASSLLNYGYTF
TRBV5-1	-	CASSQDTRTGNYGYTF
TRBV27	-	CASSATSGRYEQYF